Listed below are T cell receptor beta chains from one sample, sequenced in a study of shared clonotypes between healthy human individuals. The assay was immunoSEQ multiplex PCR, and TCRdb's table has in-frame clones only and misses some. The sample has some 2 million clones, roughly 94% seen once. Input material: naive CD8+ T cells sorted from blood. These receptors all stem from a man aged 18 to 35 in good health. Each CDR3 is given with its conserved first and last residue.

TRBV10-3	CASRDLSSEQYF
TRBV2	CASSGEQGPDNSPLHF
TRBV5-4	CASSLGVGDYEQYF
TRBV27	CASTRFSGSRDTQYF
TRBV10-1	CASSEYGSEAFF
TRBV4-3	CASSRVLDSNQPQHF
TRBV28	CASSLLGGETQYF
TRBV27	CASSLTADEQFF
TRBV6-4	CASSYLGVTGELFF
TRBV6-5	CASLALAGSTDTQYF
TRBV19	CASSSTAGLSGTGELFF
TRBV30	CAWSGGGASGWDTQYF
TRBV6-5	CASSYSQASGTHEQYF
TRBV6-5	CASSSVGGASEQYF
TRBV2	CASSEFGGTSGRYPTYEQYF
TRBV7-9	CASSLTNRGIYEQYF
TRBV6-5	CASSFEAMGEKLFF
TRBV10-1	CASSPGQGPYEQYF
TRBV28	CASSLQLYGELFF
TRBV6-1	CASGGGELFF
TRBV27	CASSLGLAGGWNEQFF
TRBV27	CASGRSDTEAFF
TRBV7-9	CASSLERGMDNEQFF
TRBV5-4	CASSLDAGTGITDTQYF
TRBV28	CASTRTDSQETQYF
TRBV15	CATWSGTLGTDTQYF
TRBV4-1	CASSQDVSLGDQPQHF
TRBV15	CATSSYRALAGEQYF